This TCR beta chain came from a study of PD-L1 blockade in urothelial cancer. Study-wide results and limits: Below-median pretreatment blood TCR clonality was a predictor of better survival.

Here immunoSEQ multiplex PCR was the method, and the copy in TCRdb shows in-frame clones only, minus some. Counted here are approximately 51,000 clones, 86% occurring once; the ten biggest clones make up more than 15%. Between 1 and 8 samples, pretreatment and on-treatment, were given by each patient. The length of the CDR3 is 14 residues. Deletions cut 4 bases from V and 4 bases from J, with 15 bases between. Per germline, CDR1 SGHRS and CDR2 YFSETQ. With respect to this clone: Its antigen is as yet unknown.

V usage is TRBV5-1 and J usage is TRBJ2-7; no reliable D call. This sequence was found in a man aged 60 to 75 with urothelial cancer. The sample here was PBMCs, taken around atezolizumab (anti-PD-L1) treatment. CDR3 nucleotide sequence: TGCGCCAGCAGCGCCGTGACTCGCGGATACGAGCAGTACTTC. This encodes CASSAVTRGYEQYF. The complete variable domain, with remaining parts taken from reference TRBV5-1 and TRBJ2-7, reads KAGVTQTPRYLIKTRGQQVTLSCSPISGHRSVSWYQQTPGQGLQFLFEYFSETQRNKGNFPGRFSGRQFSNSRSEMNVSTLELGDSALYLCASSAVTRGYEQYFGPGTRLTVT.